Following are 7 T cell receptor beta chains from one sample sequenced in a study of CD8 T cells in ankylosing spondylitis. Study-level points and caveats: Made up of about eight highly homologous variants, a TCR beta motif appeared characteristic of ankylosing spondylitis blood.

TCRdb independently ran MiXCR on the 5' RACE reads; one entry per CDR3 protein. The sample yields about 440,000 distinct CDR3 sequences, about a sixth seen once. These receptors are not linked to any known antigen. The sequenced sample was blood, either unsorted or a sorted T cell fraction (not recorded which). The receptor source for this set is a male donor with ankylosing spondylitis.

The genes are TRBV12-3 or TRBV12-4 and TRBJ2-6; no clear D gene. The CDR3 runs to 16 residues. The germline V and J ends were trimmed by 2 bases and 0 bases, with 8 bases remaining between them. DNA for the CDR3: TGTGCCAGCAGTTTATGGGTGAGCTCTGGGGCCAACGTCCTGACTTTC. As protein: CASSLWVSSGANVLTF.

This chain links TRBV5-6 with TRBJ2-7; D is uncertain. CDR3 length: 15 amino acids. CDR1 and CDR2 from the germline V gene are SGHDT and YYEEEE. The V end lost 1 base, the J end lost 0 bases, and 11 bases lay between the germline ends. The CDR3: CASSLRRLSSYEQYF. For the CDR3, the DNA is TGTGCCAGCAGCTTGCGCAGGCTGAGCTCCTACGAGCAGTACTTC. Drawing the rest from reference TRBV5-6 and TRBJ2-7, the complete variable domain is DAGVTQSPTHLIKTRGQQVTLRCSPKSGHDTVSWYQQALGQGPQFIFQYYEEEERQRGNFPDRFSGHQFPNYSSELNVNALLLGDSALYLCASSLRRLSSYEQYFGPGTRLTVT.

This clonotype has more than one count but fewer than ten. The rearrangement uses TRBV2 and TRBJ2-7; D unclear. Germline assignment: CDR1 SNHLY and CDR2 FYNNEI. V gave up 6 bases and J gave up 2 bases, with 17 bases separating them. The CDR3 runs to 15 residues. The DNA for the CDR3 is TGTGCCAGCAGGCAAGTTAGGGTGCAGCCCTACGAGCAGTACTTC. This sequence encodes CASRQVRVQPYEQYF.

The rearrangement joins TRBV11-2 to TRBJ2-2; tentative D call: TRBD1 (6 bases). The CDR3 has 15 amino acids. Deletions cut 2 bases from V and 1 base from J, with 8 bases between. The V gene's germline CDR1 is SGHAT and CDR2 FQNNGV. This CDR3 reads CASSLWTVNTGELFF. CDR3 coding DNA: TGTGCCAGCAGCTTATGGACAGTGAACACCGGGGAGCTGTTTTTT.

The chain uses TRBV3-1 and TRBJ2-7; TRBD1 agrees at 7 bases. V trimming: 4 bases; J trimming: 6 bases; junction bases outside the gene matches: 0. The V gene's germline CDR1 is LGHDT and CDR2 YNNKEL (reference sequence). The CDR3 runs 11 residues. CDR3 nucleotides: TGTGCCAGCAGCCGACAGGGCGAGCAGTACTTC. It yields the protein CASSRQGEQYF.

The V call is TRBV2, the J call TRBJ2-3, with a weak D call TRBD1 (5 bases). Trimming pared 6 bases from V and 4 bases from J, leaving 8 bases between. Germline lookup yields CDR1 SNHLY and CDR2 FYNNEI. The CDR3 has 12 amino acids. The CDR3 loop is CASSDSSDTQYF. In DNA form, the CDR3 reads TGTGCCAGCAGCGACAGTTCAGATACGCAGTATTTT. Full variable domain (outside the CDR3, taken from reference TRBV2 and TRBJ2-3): EPEVTQTPSHQVTQMGQEVILRCVPISNHLYFYWYRQILGQKVEFLVSFYNNEISEKSEIFDDQFSVERPDGSNFTLKIRSTKLEDSAMYFCASSDSSDTQYFGPGTRLTVL.

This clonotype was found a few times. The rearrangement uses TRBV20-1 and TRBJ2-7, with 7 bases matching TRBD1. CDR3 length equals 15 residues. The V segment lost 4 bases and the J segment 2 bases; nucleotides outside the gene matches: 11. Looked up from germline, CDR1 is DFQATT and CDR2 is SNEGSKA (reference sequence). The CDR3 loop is CSAIDRAANPYEQYF. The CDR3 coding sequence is TGCAGTGCTATAGACAGGGCCGCAAATCCCTACGAGCAGTACTTC.